This T cell receptor (beta chain) was recovered during a study of beta chain features in type 1 diabetes. Overall study context: Researchers looked at approximately 110,000,000 sorted cells across all samples.

Of the isolated RNA, all was reverse transcribed, and so the sequenced material was expressed TCRB transcripts. Sequencing used immunoSEQ multiplex PCR; TCRdb keeps in-frame clones, though not all of them. The table lists roughly 350,000 clones, roughly 11% of them singletons, with around 0.015% in the top ten. This clone was picked up a small number of times. The antigen is not known. V gave up 3 bases and J gave up 2 bases; unmatched junction bases: 2. The CDR3 has 14 residues. Germline assignment: CDR1 KGHSH and CDR2 LQKENI. The study, taken as a whole, reports: Cells expressing TCR highly could be over-represented by cDNA sequencing. Moderate yet significant TCRB CDR3 shortening was seen in Type 1 diabetes patients in all four CD4+ subsets. Shorter templates may be favored by PCR, equally so in patients and controls.

Input material: naive CD4+ T cells from blood. The TCR originated in a young woman in good health. The rearrangement uses TRBV18 and TRBJ2-7; 9 bases align to TRBD2. In nucleotides, the CDR3 is TGTGCCAGCTCACCGGCGGGAGGGCCCTACGAGCAGTACTTC. Its protein product is CASSPAGGPYEQYF. The entire variable domain, with the rest obtained from reference TRBV18 and TRBJ2-7, is as follows: NAGVMQNPRHLVRRRGQEARLRCSPMKGHSHVYWYRQLPEEGLKFMVYLQKENIIDESGMPKERFSAEFPKEGPSILRIQQVVRGDSAAYFCASSPAGGPYEQYFGPGTRLTVT.